The 15 T cell receptor beta chains below all came from one sample that was sequenced in a study of CD8+ T cells in alopecia areata (dated by TCRdb to 2017 to 2018). The time point label on this specimen signifies: 20 to 30 weeks on oral tofacitinib. According to the study, the label for this sample's treatment or condition signals: oral pan-JAK inhibitor, 5-10 mg twice daily. Library prep was done by the immunoSEQ multiplex PCR assay. To provide template for TCR sequencing, every sample had RNA extracted and reverse transcribed into cDNA. The table was pulled from immuneACCESS by TCRdb, which kept in-frame rearrangements only. Such tables lose some clones; where checked, under half of the loss comes from unresolved V genes, and the rest has no known cause. This sample gives 79,000 or so clones in total; around 66% of them show up just once. In total, the top ten clones hold 20% to 25% of the sample.

The sequenced sample was CD8+ T cells sorted from blood, obtained at week 24, from a patient treated with tofacitinib. These receptors came from a human donor with alopecia areata.

This clone was seen a few times. J is TRBJ2-1 and V is TRBV7-9, with D tentatively TRBD2 (6 bases). This CDR3 region has 16 residues. Trimming took 2 bases from V and 9 from J, leaving 20 bases between them. Per germline, CDR1 SEHNR and CDR2 FQNEAQ (reference sequence). CDR3 region: CASSLYGTYLPGEQFF. In nucleotides, the CDR3 is TGTGCCAGCAGCTTATACGGGACTTATCTCCCGGGTGAGCAGTTCTTC.

The rearrangement links TRBV27 to TRBJ1-2; D may be TRBD1 (5 bases). This CDR3 has 16 residues. Germline CDR1 and CDR2: MNHEY and SMNVEV (reference sequence). V lost 5 bases and J lost 1, with 17 bases in between. CDR3 DNA: TGTGCCAGCAGTCCGTCTTCGTGGACACTTAACTATGGCTACACCTTC. The encoded protein is CASSPSSWTLNYGYTF.

The gene calls are TRBV5-1 and TRBJ1-1; D perhaps matches TRBD1 (6 bases). This CDR3 contains 13 residues. Germline V CDR1 and CDR2: SGHRS, YFSETQ. The germline V and J ends were trimmed by 4 bases and 3 bases, with 10 bases remaining between them. The CDR3 is CASSITGHTEAFF. The CDR3, as DNA: TGCGCCAGCAGCATAACAGGGCACACTGAAGCTTTCTTT.

The count of this clone is one. The chain links TRBV5-1 to TRBJ2-4; 9 nucleotides agree with TRBD1. V gave up 0 bases and J gave up 7 bases; unmatched junction bases: 5. The V gene's germline CDR1 is SGHRS and CDR2 YFSETQ. The CDR3 has 15 amino acids. The DNA of the CDR3 is TGCGCCAGCAGCTTGGACGGGGACAGGGTGAACATTCAGTACTTC. Translated, it gives CASSLDGDRVNIQYF.

This clone turned up a few times. J is TRBJ2-5 and V is TRBV5-6, with D tentatively TRBD1 (5 bases). CDR3 size: 16 residues. Per germline, CDR1 SGHDT and CDR2 YYEEEE. V was clipped by 0 bases and J by 2 bases, with 14 bases between them. DNA of the CDR3: TGTGCCAGCAGCTTGGGAACTGGGGCCGCACAAGAGACCCAGTACTTC. This translates into CASSLGTGAAQETQYF.

The chain recombines TRBV7-9 with TRBJ1-2, with D unresolved. This CDR3 region has 14 residues. Germline V gives CDR1 SEHNR, CDR2 FQNEAQ (reference sequence). Between the trimmed V and J ends, which lost 4 bases and 1 base, there was a span of 10 bases. The CDR3 protein is CASSSDLNNYGYTF. CDR3 coding DNA: TGTGCCAGCAGCTCGGACTTGAATAACTATGGCTACACCTTC. Full variable domain (outside the CDR3, taken from reference TRBV7-9 and TRBJ1-2): DTGVSQNPRHKITKRGQNVTFRCDPISEHNRLYWYRQTLGQGPEFLTYFQNEAQLEKSRLLSDRFSAERPKGSFSTLEIQRTEQGDSAMYLCASSSDLNNYGYTFGSGTRLTVV.

This chain joins TRBV7-9 and TRBJ2-3; no clear D. Trimming took 5 bases from V and 2 from J, leaving 11 bases between them. Germline-derived CDR1 and CDR2 are SEHNR and FQNEAQ (reference sequence). The CDR3 extends over 14 amino acids. DNA for the CDR3: TGTGCCAGCAGCCTGGGCCCCTTCACAGATACGCAGTATTTT. This codes for CASSLGPFTDTQYF.

The chain carries TRBV28 and TRBJ2-3; 7 bases map to TRBD1. The junction had 10 bases not matched to a gene; V was cut back by 10 bases and J by 0 bases. CDR3 length: 15 residues. Per the germline V gene, CDR1 is MDHEN and CDR2 is SYDVKM. This chain's CDR3 is CATINPGGSTDTQYF. The CDR3 DNA is TGTGCCACCATAAATCCAGGGGGAAGCACAGATACGCAGTATTTT.

This chain uses TRBV7-9 with TRBJ1-1; D not certain. The V gene lost 5 bases and the J gene lost 0 bases, with 10 bases spanning the gap. CDR1 and CDR2 (germline): SEHNR, FQNEAQ (reference sequence). The CDR3 has 14 residues. The CDR3 region is CASSGPTVNTEAFF. In DNA, the CDR3 is TGTGCCAGCAGCGGTCCGACGGTGAACACTGAAGCTTTCTTT.

The rearrangement links TRBV27 to TRBJ1-1; D possibly corresponds to TRBD1 (5 bases). V was pared by 6 bases and J by 3 bases, with 11 bases between. Germline CDR1 MNHEY, CDR2 SMNVEV (reference sequence). This CDR3 has 13 residues. The CDR3: CASRMGPYTEAFF. For the CDR3, the DNA is TGTGCCAGCAGGATGGGACCTTACACTGAAGCTTTCTTT.

This chain links TRBV11-2 with TRBJ1-1, with 7 bases aligning to TRBD1. CDR1 is SGHAT and CDR2 is FQNNGV in the germline V gene. The CDR3 is 13 amino acids. V trimming: 4 bases; J trimming: 5 bases; junction bases outside the gene matches: 4. The CDR3 protein is CASSSRGGTEAFF. The CDR3 DNA sequence: TGTGCCAGCAGCTCCAGGGGGGGGACTGAAGCTTTCTTT.

The chain uses TRBV9 and TRBJ2-7; D is uncertain. Trimming left V 0 bases short and J 6 bases short, with 13 bases between. Germline V gives CDR1 SGDLS, CDR2 YYNGEE. This CDR3 region has 14 residues. In DNA form, the CDR3 reads TGTGCCAGCAGCGTAGAAAGTAGCTTCGGCGAGCAGTACTTC. Amino acids: CASSVESSFGEQYF.

The V gene is TRBV6-4, the J gene TRBJ2-3; 7 nucleotides agree with TRBD2. Germline V gene sequence: CDR1 MRHNA, CDR2 SNTAGT. CDR3 length: 16 residues. Trimming removed 6 bases from V and 3 bases from J; junction bases left unmatched: 12. The CDR3 coding sequence is TGTGCCAGCAGCCCTAGCGGAGGCCGAGGGACAGATACGCAGTATTTT. Its protein product is CASSPSGGRGTDTQYF.

Only a few counts were recorded for this clone. This sequence joins TRBV7-6 and TRBJ2-1, with 7 nucleotides matching TRBD1. This CDR3 region has 15 residues. Germline-derived CDR1 and CDR2 are SGHVS and FNYEAQ. Unmatched junction bases numbered 8, after V lost 5 bases and J lost 4 bases. CDR3 loop: CASSVTGVPYNEQFF. The DNA for the CDR3 is TGTGCCAGCAGCGTCACAGGGGTCCCTTACAATGAGCAGTTCTTC.

The rearrangement uses TRBV5-1 and TRBJ2-7; weak D call: TRBD1 (6 bases). The germline V and J ends were trimmed by 0 bases and 1 base, with 20 bases remaining between them. The CDR3 contains 18 residues. The germline gives CDR1 SGHRS, CDR2 YFSETQ. The CDR3 DNA follows: TGCGCCAGCAGCTTGGAACCCGCTACAGGGTTTGGTTCCTACGAGCAGTACTTC. Its protein product is CASSLEPATGFGSYEQYF.